Described below is a single T cell receptor beta chain sequence and its context. Its antigen is not known. The CDR3 is 14 amino acids. Trimming stripped 7 bases from V and 4 bases from J, with 16 bases between. CDR1 is SGHNT, CDR2 YYREEE, per germline (reference sequence). Sequenced material consisted of expressed TCRB transcripts (all of the isolated RNA was reverse transcribed). Naive, central memory and regulatory T cell samples averaged about 3.3 million immunoSEQ reads each. The assay was immunoSEQ multiplex PCR, and TCRdb's table has in-frame clones only and misses some. Seen here are 450,000 to 600,000 clones, about 29% observed once, and the top ten hold around 0.065%. The source of the sample is a study of beta chain features in type 1 diabetes. Background on the study: Sorted cells from all samples, numbering 107,917,701, were examined. General observations from the study: Naive, central memory and regulatory TCRB repertoires appeared more similar among patients than healthy donors.

Central memory, naive, regulatory and stem cell-like memory CD4+ cells were sorted by CD45RO/CCR7/CD25/CD127/CD95/CD27. The J gene is TRBJ2-3, the V gene TRBV5-4; D remains unclear. The clonotype comes from a man younger than 30 in good health. The sample was naive CD4+ T cells from blood. The CDR3 nucleotides are TGTGCCAGCGGGTCACCCCGCGGAGCAGATACGCAGTATTTT. Protein sequence: CASGSPRGADTQYF. Full variable domain (missing parts from reference TRBV5-4 and TRBJ2-3): ETGVTQSPTHLIKTRGQQVTLRCSSQSGHNTVSWYQQALGQGPQFIFQYYREEENGRGNFPPRFSGLQFPNYSSELNVNALELDDSALYLCASGSPRGADTQYFGPGTRLTVL.